The clone carrying this T cell receptor (beta chain) has a count of ten or more. From the 5' RACE reads, TCRdb called clonotypes with MiXCR, one entry per CDR3 protein. The data contain 65,000 to 90,000 distinct CDR3 sequences, about 12% of them singletons. The data stem from a study of early T cells in non-severe SARS-CoV-2 infection. The receptor comes from an adult who was a healthcare worker with PCR-confirmed SARS-CoV-2 infection or an uninfected control (not recorded which). The sequencing input was whole blood.

CDR3 sequence (DNA): TGCAGTGCTAGTAGAACCGGGGAGCTGTTTTTT. Translation gives CSASRTGELFF. The genes are TRBV20-1 and TRBJ2-2; no firm D call. Trimming took off 3 bases at V and 5 bases at J, with 4 bases between the two ends. The CDR3 runs 11 residues. Germline CDR1 is DFQATT and CDR2 is SNEGSKA (reference sequence).